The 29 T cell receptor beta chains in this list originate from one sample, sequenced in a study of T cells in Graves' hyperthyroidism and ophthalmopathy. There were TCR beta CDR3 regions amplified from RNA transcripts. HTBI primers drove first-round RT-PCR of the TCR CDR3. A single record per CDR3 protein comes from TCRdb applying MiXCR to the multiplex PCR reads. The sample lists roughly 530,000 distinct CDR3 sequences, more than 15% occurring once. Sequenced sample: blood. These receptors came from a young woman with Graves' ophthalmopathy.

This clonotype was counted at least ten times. The CDR3 here is CASSSPGAGGLHSNQPQHF. In DNA, the CDR3 is TGTGCCAGCAGTTCTCCGGGGGCAGGGGGGCTTCATAGCAATCAGCCCCAGCATTTT. This chain connects TRBV12-3 or TRBV12-4 to TRBJ1-5, with 7 bases identical to TRBD1. The CDR3 consists of 19 residues. The V gene end was trimmed by 4 bases and the J gene end by 0 bases; junction bases not matched to a gene: 15.

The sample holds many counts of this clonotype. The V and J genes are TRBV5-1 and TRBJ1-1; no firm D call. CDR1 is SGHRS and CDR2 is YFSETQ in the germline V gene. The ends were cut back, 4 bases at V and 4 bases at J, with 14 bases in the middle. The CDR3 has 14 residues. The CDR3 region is CASSNSPGSTEAFF. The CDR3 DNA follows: TGCGCCAGCAGCAATAGTCCGGGAAGCACTGAAGCTTTCTTT.

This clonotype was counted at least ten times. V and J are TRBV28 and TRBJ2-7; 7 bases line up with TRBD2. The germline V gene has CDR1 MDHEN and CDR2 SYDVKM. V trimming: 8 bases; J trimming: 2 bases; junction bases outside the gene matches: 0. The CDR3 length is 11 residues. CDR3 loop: CASGRAYEQYF. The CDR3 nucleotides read TGTGCCAGCGGGAGGGCCTACGAGCAGTACTTC. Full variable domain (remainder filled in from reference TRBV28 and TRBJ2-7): DVKVTQSSRYLVKRTGEKVFLECVQDMDHENMFWYRQDPGLGLRLIYFSYDVKMKEKGDIPEGYSVSREKKERFSLILESASTNQTSMYLCASGRAYEQYFGPGTRLTVT.

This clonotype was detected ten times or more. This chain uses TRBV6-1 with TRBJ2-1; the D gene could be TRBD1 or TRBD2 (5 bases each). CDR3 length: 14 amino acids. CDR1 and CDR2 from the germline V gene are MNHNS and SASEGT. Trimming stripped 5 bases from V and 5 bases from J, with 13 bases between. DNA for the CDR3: TGTGCCAGCAGTTTGGGACGGACCCACAATGAGCAGTTCTTC. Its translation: CASSLGRTHNEQFF.

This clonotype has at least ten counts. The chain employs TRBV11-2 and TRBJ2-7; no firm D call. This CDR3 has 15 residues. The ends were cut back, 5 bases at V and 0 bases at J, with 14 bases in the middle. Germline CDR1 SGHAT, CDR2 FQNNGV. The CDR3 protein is CASSLGLAPSYEQYF. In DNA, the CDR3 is TGTGCCAGCAGCCTTGGGTTGGCTCCCTCCTACGAGCAGTACTTC.

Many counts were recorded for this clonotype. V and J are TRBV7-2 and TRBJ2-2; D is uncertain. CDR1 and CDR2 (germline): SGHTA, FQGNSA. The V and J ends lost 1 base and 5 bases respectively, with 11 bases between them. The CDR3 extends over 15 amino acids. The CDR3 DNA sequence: TGTGCCAGCAGCTTAGGCGTGCTAAGTACCGGGGAGCTGTTTTTT. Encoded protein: CASSLGVLSTGELFF.

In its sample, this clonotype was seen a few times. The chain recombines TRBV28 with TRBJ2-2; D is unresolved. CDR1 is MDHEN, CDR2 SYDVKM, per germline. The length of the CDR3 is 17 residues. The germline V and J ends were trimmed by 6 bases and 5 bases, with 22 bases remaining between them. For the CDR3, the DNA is TGTGCCAGCAGCACGCGTAGGATGGGCAATCGGACCGGGGAGCTGTTTTTT. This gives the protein CASSTRRMGNRTGELFF.

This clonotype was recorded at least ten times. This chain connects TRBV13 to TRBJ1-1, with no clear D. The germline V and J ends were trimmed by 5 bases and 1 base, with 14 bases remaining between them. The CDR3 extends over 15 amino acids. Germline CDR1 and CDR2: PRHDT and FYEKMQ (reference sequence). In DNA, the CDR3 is TGTGCCAGCAGCCCCCGAGTGTCCGCGAACACTGAAGCTTTCTTT. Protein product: CASSPRVSANTEAFF.

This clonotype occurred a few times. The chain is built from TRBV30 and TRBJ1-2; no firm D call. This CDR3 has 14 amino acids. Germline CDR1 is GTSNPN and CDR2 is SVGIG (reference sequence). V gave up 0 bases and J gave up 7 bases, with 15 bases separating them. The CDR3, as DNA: TGTGCCTGGAGTGTATCTCCCTGGGGAGCTGGCTACACCTTC. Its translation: CAWSVSPWGAGYTF.

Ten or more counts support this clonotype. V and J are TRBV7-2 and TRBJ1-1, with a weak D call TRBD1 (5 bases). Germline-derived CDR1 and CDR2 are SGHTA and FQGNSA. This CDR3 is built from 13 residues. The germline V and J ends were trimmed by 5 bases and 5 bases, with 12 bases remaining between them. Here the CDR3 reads CASSRPTATEAFF. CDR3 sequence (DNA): TGTGCCAGCAGCCGCCCGACAGCTACTGAAGCTTTCTTT.

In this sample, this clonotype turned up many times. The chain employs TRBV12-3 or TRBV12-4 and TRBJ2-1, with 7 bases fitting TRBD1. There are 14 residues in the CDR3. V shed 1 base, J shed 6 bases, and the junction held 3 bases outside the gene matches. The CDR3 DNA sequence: TGTGCCAGCAGTTTAGGAGGGACAGTCAATGAGCAGTTCTTC. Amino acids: CASSLGGTVNEQFF.

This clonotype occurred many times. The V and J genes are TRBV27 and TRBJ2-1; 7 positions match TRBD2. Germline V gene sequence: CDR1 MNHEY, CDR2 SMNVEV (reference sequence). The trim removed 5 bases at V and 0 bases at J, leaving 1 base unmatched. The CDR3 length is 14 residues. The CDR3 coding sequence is TGTGCCAGCAGTCTAGCGGCCTCCTACAATGAGCAGTTCTTC. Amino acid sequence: CASSLAASYNEQFF.

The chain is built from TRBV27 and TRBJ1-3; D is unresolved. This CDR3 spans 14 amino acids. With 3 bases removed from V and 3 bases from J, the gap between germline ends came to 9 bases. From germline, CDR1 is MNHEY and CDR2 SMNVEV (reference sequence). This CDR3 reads CASSLLPVGNTIYF. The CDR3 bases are TGTGCCAGCAGTTTGTTGCCCGTTGGAAACACCATATATTTT.

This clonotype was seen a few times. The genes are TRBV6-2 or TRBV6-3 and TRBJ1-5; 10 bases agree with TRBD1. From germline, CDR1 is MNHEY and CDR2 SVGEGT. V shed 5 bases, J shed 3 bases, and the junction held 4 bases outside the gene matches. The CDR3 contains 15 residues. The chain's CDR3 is CASSDRGRVNQPQHF. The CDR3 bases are TGTGCCAGCAGTGACAGGGGGCGGGTCAATCAGCCCCAGCATTTT.

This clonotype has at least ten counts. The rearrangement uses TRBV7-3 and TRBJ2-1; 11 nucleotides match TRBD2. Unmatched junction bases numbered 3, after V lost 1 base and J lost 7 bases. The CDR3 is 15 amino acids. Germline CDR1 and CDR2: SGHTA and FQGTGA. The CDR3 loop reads CASSLIAGGPNEQFF. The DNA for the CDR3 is TGTGCCAGCAGCTTAATAGCGGGAGGGCCGAATGAGCAGTTCTTC.

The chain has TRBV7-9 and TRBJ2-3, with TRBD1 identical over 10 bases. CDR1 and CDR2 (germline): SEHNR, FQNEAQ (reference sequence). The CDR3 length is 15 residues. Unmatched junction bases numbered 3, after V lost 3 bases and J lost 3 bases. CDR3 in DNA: TGTGCCAGCAGCTTGGGACAGGGGAAGACAGATACGCAGTATTTT. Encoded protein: CASSLGQGKTDTQYF.

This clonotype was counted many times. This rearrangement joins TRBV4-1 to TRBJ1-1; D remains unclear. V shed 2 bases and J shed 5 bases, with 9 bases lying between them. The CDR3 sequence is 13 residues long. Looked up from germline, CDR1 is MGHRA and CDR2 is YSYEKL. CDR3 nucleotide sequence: TGCGCCAGCAGCCAACTCGGAGGGACTGAAGCTTTCTTT. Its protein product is CASSQLGGTEAFF.

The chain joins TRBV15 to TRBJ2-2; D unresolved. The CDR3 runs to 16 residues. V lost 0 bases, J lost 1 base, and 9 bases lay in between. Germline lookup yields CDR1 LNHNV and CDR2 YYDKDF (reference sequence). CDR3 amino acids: CATSRDRVLNTGELFF. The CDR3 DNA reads TGTGCCACCAGCAGAGATCGAGTCTTGAACACCGGGGAGCTGTTTTTT.

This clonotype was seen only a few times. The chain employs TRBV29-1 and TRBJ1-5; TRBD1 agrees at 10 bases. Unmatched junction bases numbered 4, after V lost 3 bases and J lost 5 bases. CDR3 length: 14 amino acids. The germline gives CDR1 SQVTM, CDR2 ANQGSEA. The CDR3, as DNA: TGCAGCGTTGATTTTGGGACAGGGGATCAGCCCCAGCATTTT. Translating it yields CSVDFGTGDQPQHF.

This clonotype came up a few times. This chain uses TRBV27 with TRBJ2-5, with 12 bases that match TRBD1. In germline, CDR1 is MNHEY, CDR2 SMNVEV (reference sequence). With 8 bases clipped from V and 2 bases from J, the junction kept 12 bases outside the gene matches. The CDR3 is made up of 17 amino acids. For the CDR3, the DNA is TGTGCCAGCTGCCGGCGGGGGACAGGGGGCAGTCAAGAGACCCAGTACTTC. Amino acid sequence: CASCRRGTGGSQETQYF.

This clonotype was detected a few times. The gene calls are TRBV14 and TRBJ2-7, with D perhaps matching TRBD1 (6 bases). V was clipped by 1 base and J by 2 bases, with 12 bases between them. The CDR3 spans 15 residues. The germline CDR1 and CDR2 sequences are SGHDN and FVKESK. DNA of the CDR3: TGTGCCAGCAGCCAAGGGGACACTAATACCTACGAGCAGTACTTC. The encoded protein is CASSQGDTNTYEQYF.

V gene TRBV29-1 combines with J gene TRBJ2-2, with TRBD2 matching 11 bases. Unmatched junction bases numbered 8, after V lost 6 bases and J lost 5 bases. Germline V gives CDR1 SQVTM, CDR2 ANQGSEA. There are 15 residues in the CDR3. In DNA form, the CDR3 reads TGCAGCGTCCTACTAGCGGGAGTGGAAACCGGGGAGCTGTTTTTT. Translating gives CSVLLAGVETGELFF.

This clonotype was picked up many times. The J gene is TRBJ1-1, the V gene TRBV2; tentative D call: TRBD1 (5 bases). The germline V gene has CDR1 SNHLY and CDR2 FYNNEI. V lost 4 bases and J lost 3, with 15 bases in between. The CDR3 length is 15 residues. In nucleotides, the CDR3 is TGTGCCAGCAGTGTTGAGGGGTTGGGAGACACTGAAGCTTTCTTT. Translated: CASSVEGLGDTEAFF.

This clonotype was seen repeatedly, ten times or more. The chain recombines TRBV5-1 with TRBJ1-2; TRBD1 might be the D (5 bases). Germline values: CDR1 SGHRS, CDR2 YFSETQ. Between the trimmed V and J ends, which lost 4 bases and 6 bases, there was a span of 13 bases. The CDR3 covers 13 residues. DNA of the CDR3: TGCGCCAGCAGCCTCACAGGTCGGGATGGCTACACCTTC. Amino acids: CASSLTGRDGYTF.

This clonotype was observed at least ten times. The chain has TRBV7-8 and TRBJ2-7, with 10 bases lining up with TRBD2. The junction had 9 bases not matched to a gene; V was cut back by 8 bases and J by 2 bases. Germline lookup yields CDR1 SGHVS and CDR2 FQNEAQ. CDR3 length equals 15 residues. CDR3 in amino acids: CASVQREGFAYEQYF. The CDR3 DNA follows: TGTGCCAGCGTTCAGCGGGAGGGCTTCGCCTACGAGCAGTACTTC.

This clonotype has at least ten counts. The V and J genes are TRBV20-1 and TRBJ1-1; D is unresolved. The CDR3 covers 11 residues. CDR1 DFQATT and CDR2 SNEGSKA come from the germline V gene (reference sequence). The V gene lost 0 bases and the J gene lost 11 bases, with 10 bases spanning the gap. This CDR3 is CSARDEGGAFF. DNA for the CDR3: TGCAGTGCTAGAGATGAGGGCGGGGCTTTCTTT.

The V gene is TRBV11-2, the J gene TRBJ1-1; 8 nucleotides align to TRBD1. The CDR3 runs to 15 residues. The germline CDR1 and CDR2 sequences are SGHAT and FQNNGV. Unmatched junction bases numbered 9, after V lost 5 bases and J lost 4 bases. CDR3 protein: CASSTWTGSGTEAFF. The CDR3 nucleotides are TGTGCCAGCAGCACATGGACAGGGTCAGGCACTGAAGCTTTCTTT.

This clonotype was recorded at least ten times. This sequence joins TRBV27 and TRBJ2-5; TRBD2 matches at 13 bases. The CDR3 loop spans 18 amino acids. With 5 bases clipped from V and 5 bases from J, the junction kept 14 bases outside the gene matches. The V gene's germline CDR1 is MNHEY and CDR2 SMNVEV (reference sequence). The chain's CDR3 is CASSVRTSGSLVAETQYF. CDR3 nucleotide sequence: TGTGCCAGCAGTGTTCGGACTAGCGGGAGTCTTGTCGCGGAGACCCAGTACTTC.

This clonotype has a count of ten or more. In DNA form, the CDR3 reads TGTGCCAGCAGCTCGGCGGGGGGTTATTTGTCTAATTCACCCCTCCACTTT. Protein product: CASSSAGGYLSNSPLHF. The rearrangement links TRBV7-8 to TRBJ1-6; a weak D match, TRBD1 (5 bases). The V end was cut by 4 bases, the J end by 6 bases, with 19 bases between. Looked up from germline, CDR1 is SGHVS and CDR2 is FQNEAQ. This CDR3 comprises 17 residues. The full variable domain, its missing parts supplied by reference TRBV7-8 and TRBJ1-6, is GAGVSQSPRYKVAKRGQDVALRCDPISGHVSLFWYQQALGQGPEFLTYFQNEAQLDKSGLPSDRFFAERPEGSVSTLKIQRTQQEDSAVYLCASSSAGGYLSNSPLHFGNGTRLTVT.